Listed below are T cell receptor beta chains from one sample, sequenced in a study of T cells after yellow fever vaccination. TCRdb passed the 5' RACE reads through MiXCR, listing each CDR3 protein once. The table records roughly 110,000 distinct CDR3 sequences, roughly 8.9% of them present only once. The sample here was CD8+ T cells sorted from PBMCs, taken 45 days after the yellow fever booster vaccination. The origin of the receptors is a man younger than 45 who received the YFV17D yellow fever vaccine. CDR3s include the opening cysteine and the closing phenylalanine or tryptophan. The D gene is left open where the match is weak. Clone size is shown for a subset of rows, as once, few, many or a class of expanded clone.

cdr3_aa cdr3_nt j_call clone_size v_call d_call
CSASPGQGAYEQYF TGCAGTGCTAGCCCGGGACAGGGGGCCTACGAGCAGTACTTC TRBJ2-7 many TRBV20-1 TRBD1
CASSPGTIHYEQYF TGTGCCAGCAGTCCCGGGACAATCCACTACGAGCAGTACTTC TRBJ2-7 many TRBV12-3/TRBV12-4 .
CASGRNTGELFF TGTGCCAGCGGAAGGAACACCGGGGAGCTGTTTTTT TRBJ2-2 many TRBV7-2 .
CASSLLESNQPQHF TGTGCCAGCAGTCTCTTGGAGAGCAATCAGCCCCAGCATTTT TRBJ1-5 many TRBV27 .
CASSFRDRRSDTIYF TGTGCCAGCAGTTTCCGGGACAGGAGGTCGGACACCATATATTTT TRBJ1-3 few TRBV7-2 TRBD1
CASSLNLDLVVRGNYEQYF TGTGCCAGCAGCTTAAATTTGGATCTCGTAGTTAGGGGGAACTACGAGCAGTACTTC TRBJ2-7 many TRBV11-2 .
CASSPAGLAGAYEQYF TGTGCCAGCAGCCCAGCAGGCCTAGCGGGAGCCTACGAGCAGTACTTC TRBJ2-7 many TRBV4-2 TRBD2
CSARRRGAYEQYF TGCAGTGCTAGACGTAGGGGGGCCTACGAGCAGTACTTC TRBJ2-7 many TRBV20-1 .
CASSTDREENQPQHF TGTGCCAGCAGTACAGACAGGGAGGAAAATCAGCCCCAGCATTTT TRBJ1-5 many TRBV28 TRBD1
CASSVGGEPYEQYF TGTGCCAGCAGCGTAGGGGGAGAGCCCTACGAGCAGTACTTC TRBJ2-7 few TRBV9 .
CASSPRDAYEQYF TGTGCCAGCAGCCCCCGGGACGCCTACGAGCAGTACTTC TRBJ2-7 many TRBV7-9 .
CASSRGYGNEQYF TGCGCCAGCAGCAGGGGATACGGCAACGAGCAGTACTTC TRBJ2-7 many TRBV5-1 .
CASSTPGLPYEQYF TGTGCCAGCAGCACACCGGGACTCCCCTACGAGCAGTACTTC TRBJ2-7 many TRBV7-9 .
CASSGRGPSYEQYF TGTGCCAGCAGCGGAAGGGGACCATCCTACGAGCAGTACTTC TRBJ2-7 . TRBV7-2 .
CASSRSDRVGETQYF TGTGCCAGCTCACGATCTGACAGGGTCGGAGAGACCCAGTACTTC TRBJ2-5 many TRBV18 TRBD1
CSARVTEATYEQYF TGCAGTGCTAGGGTCACGGAGGCCACCTACGAGCAGTACTTC TRBJ2-7 many TRBV20-1 .
CASSYGGKNTEAFF TGTGCCAGCAGTTACGGGGGTAAGAACACTGAAGCTTTCTTT TRBJ1-1 many TRBV6-5 .
CASSLAGFIDEQYF TGTGCCAGCAGCCTAGCGGGATTTATCGACGAGCAGTACTTC TRBJ2-7 . TRBV5-5 TRBD2
CASSFMASGTNEQFF TGTGCCAGCAGCTTTATGGCTAGCGGGACCAATGAGCAGTTCTTC TRBJ2-1 . TRBV5-8 TRBD2
CSALLLGESTDTQYF TGCAGTGCTCTCCTTTTGGGGGAAAGCACAGATACGCAGTATTTT TRBJ2-3 many TRBV20-1 .
CSASPREGSYEQYF TGCAGTGCTTCCCCCCGGGAGGGGTCCTACGAGCAGTACTTC TRBJ2-7 few TRBV20-1 TRBD2
CATSDRTGGSEQYF TGTGCCACCAGTGATCGGACAGGGGGGTCCGAGCAGTACTTC TRBJ2-7 many TRBV24-1 TRBD1
CASRHTGTTDTQYF TGTGCCAGCAGACATACCGGTACTACAGATACGCAGTATTTT TRBJ2-3 many TRBV12-3/TRBV12-4 .
CASSLLGRGNNEQFF TGTGCCAGCAGTCTACTGGGGAGGGGGAACAATGAGCAGTTCTTC TRBJ2-1 many TRBV28 .
CASSLQLLDEQFF TGTGCCAGCAGCTTACAGTTGTTAGATGAGCAGTTCTTC TRBJ2-1 many TRBV7-9 .
CASSQDGTSGYGQYF TGCGCCAGCAGCCAAGACGGGACTAGCGGTTATGGGCAGTACTTC TRBJ2-7 many TRBV4-3 TRBD2
CASSYGAGPQHF TGTGCCAGCAGTTACGGAGCGGGGCCCCAGCATTTT TRBJ1-5 many TRBV27 .
CASSRNPGTSGAKNIQYF TGTGCCAGCAGCCGCAACCCCGGGACTAGCGGTGCCAAAAACATTCAGTACTTC TRBJ2-4 few TRBV3-1 TRBD2
CASSQVTLMAAVVRGSEQFF TGTGCCAGCAGCCAAGTAACCTTAATGGCCGCAGTAGTAAGGGGAAGTGAGCAGTTCTTC TRBJ2-1 . TRBV14 .
CSVWTRADEQYF TGCAGCGTGTGGACTCGCGCCGACGAGCAGTACTTC TRBJ2-7 . TRBV29-1 .
CASSLIPGSSTDTQYF TGTGCCAGCAGCTTAATACCAGGATCTAGCACAGATACGCAGTATTTT TRBJ2-3 many TRBV7-2 .
CASSPRVAGVYNEQFF TGTGCCAGCAGCCCGCGGGTGGCGGGAGTGTACAATGAGCAGTTCTTC TRBJ2-1 . TRBV7-2 TRBD2